The 28 T cell receptor beta chains below all came from one sample that was sequenced in a study of regulatory T cells in long-lasting Graves disease (dated by TCRdb to the early 2020s). Sample time point, as interpreted from the label and publication: newly diagnosed GD, antithyroid drugs for less than 3 months. For both TCR sequencing and RNA sequencing, RNA was extracted from PBMCs in TRIzol. Receptors were amplified or captured by multiplex PCR. The sequencer listed for this sample is Illumina HiSeq 4000. To build TCR beta libraries, CDR3 regions were amplified by Arm-PCR using iRepertoire HTBI primers. The public sequencing data were trimmed at Q25 with fastp and processed into clonotypes with MiXCR by TCRdb, which kept only in-frame beta chains. Identical CDR3 proteins give one entry, which carries the most common genes and DNA. Across this sample there are 550,000 to 700,000 distinct CDR3 sequences, with about 16% seen only once. In total, the top ten clones hold around 12% of the sample.

The same specimen was also included in a second study, on T cells in Graves' hyperthyroidism and ophthalmopathy.

Sequenced here: peripheral blood mononuclear cells (PBMCs), sampled at new diagnosis, from a patient treated with antithyroid drugs. The receptor source for this set is a man in his late teens or twenties with Graves disease. Donor details come from another sample of the same person, matched by shared clones.

This clonotype has a count of ten or more. V is TRBV27 and J is TRBJ1-6; maybe TRBD1 (6 bases). CDR1 is MNHEY, CDR2 SMNVEV, per germline (reference sequence). The CDR3 is made up of 13 amino acids. The V and J ends lost 0 bases and 18 bases respectively, with 15 bases between them. The CDR3 sequence: CASSLSTGGNPHF. DNA for the CDR3: TGTGCCAGCAGTTTATCGACAGGCGGTAATCCCCACTTT.

On this clonotype itself: This clone may be a read error of a much larger clone one base away. A read error is likely, as this CDR3 ends without the conserved phenylalanine or tryptophan. The chain has TRBV12-3 or TRBV12-4 and TRBJ1-4, with D uncertain. With 4 bases removed from V and 8 bases from J, the gap between germline ends came to 14 bases. This CDR3 contains 14 residues. The CDR3 reads CASSSGLGGEKLFL. The CDR3 DNA reads as TGTGCCAGCAGTTCCGGGCTTGGCGGGGAAAAACTGTTTCTT.

This chain uses TRBV7-2 with TRBJ2-7; TRBD1 agrees at 8 bases. Germline V CDR1 and CDR2: SGHTA, FQGNSA. The J segment lost 3 bases and the V segment lost 1 base, leaving 5 bases of the junction unmatched. This CDR3 has 15 residues. The CDR3 reads CASSLGQGIGYEQYF. The CDR3 nucleotides read TGTGCCAGCAGCTTAGGACAGGGGATAGGCTACGAGCAGTACTTC.

This clonotype was found many times. The V and J genes are TRBV7-9 and TRBJ1-3; possible D gene TRBD1, 5 bases. In germline, CDR1 is SEHNR, CDR2 FQNEAQ (reference sequence). Trimming took 5 bases from V and 9 from J, leaving 14 bases between them. This CDR3 comprises 13 residues. CDR3 protein: CASSTAGVGTIYF. Here the CDR3 DNA reads TGTGCCAGCAGCACCGCGGGGGTGGGCACCATATATTTT.

The chain carries TRBV9 and TRBJ2-1; TRBD2 is a possible D gene (6 bases). The V gene's germline CDR1 is SGDLS and CDR2 YYNGEE. Trimming removed 4 bases at V and 4 bases at J, with 12 bases between. CDR3 length: 14 amino acids. The CDR3 DNA follows: TGTGCCAGCAGCACCCGCGGGGAGTACAATGAGCAGTTCTTC. Translating gives CASSTRGEYNEQFF.

This clonotype appeared many times. The chain couples TRBV19 to TRBJ2-1; D is ambiguous. The CDR3 sequence is 16 residues long. With 3 bases removed from V and 6 bases from J, the gap between germline ends came to 18 bases. Germline V gene data show CDR1 as LNHDA and CDR2 as SQIVND (reference sequence). The CDR3 DNA follows: TGTGCCAGTAGTATCGTGTACAATGCGGAATTCAATGAGCAGTTCTTC. Translation: CASSIVYNAEFNEQFF. Variable domain in full (rest from reference TRBV19 and TRBJ2-1): DGGITQSPKYLFRKEGQNVTLSCEQNLNHDAMYWYRQDPGQGLRLIYYSQIVNDFQKGDIAEGYSVSREKKESFPLTVTSAQKNPTAFYLCASSIVYNAEFNEQFFGPGTRLTVL.

This clonotype was counted between two and nine times. The chain uses TRBV4-1 and TRBJ1-1; D ambiguous. CDR1 is MGHRA, CDR2 YSYEKL, per germline. The germline V and J ends were trimmed by 4 bases and 9 bases, with 12 bases remaining between them. CDR3 length: 12 amino acids. The CDR3 spells CASSPDVGKAFF. The CDR3 bases are TGCGCCAGCAGCCCGGACGTGGGGAAAGCTTTCTTT.

The table lists this clonotype with many counts. The chain combines TRBV28 with TRBJ2-3; 12 positions agree with TRBD2. V gave up 2 bases and J gave up 8 bases; unmatched junction bases: 8. Germline values: CDR1 MDHEN, CDR2 SYDVKM. CDR3 length: 16 residues. CDR3 sequence: CASSLPLRLAGVTQYF. CDR3 coding DNA: TGTGCCAGCAGTTTACCCCTTAGACTAGCGGGAGTTACGCAGTATTTT. Together with reference TRBV28 and TRBJ2-3, the CDR3 gives the full variable domain: DVKVTQSSRYLVKRTGEKVFLECVQDMDHENMFWYRQDPGLGLRLIYFSYDVKMKEKGDIPEGYSVSREKKERFSLILESASTNQTSMYLCASSLPLRLAGVTQYFGPGTRLTVL.

Notes on this clonotype: This may stem from a read error, because a much larger clone lies one nucleotide away. The conserved final phenylalanine or tryptophan is absent from the CDR3, which likely points to a read error. This chain links TRBV6-2 or TRBV6-3 with TRBJ2-2, with unresolved D. Trimming took 6 bases from V and 4 from J, leaving 6 bases between them. CDR1 MNHEY and CDR2 SVGEGT come from the germline V gene. The CDR3 has 12 amino acids. CDR3 nucleotides: TGTGCCAGCAGGCCAGGCACCGGGGAGCTGTTTCTT. As protein: CASRPGTGELFL.

This clonotype has a handful of counts. The CDR3 spells CASSVSGTSRDTQYF. The DNA for the CDR3 is TGTGCCAGCAGCGTTTCCGGGACTAGTAGGGATACGCAGTATTTT. The V call is TRBV9, the J call TRBJ2-3; 8 bases map to TRBD2. This CDR3 has 15 residues. Trimming cost V 2 bases and J 6 bases; bases outside gene matches: 8. Germline V gives CDR1 SGDLS, CDR2 YYNGEE.

The rearrangement uses TRBV7-3 and TRBJ2-3; D is unresolved. The CDR3 runs 13 residues. V was shortened by 5 bases and J by 6 bases, with 12 bases between the two germline ends. CDR1 and CDR2 (germline): SGHTA, FQGTGA. The DNA of the CDR3 is TGTGCCAGCAGCGTAAGGAATCGCGATACGCAGTATTTT. Amino acid sequence: CASSVRNRDTQYF.

This clonotype was seen repeatedly, ten times or more. The J gene is TRBJ1-5, the V gene TRBV2, with TRBD1 matching over 11 bases. This CDR3 comprises 14 residues. Germline CDR1 SNHLY, CDR2 FYNNEI. V shed 6 bases, J shed 4 bases, and the junction held 2 bases outside the gene matches. The chain's CDR3 is CASSGDRGNQPQHF. The DNA for the CDR3 is TGTGCCAGCAGCGGGGACAGGGGGAATCAGCCCCAGCATTTT.

This clonotype has only a few counts. The chain couples TRBV6-1 to TRBJ1-5, with D unresolved. CDR3 size: 14 residues. Germline V lookup: CDR1 MNHNS, CDR2 SASEGT. The V gene lost 7 bases and the J gene lost 2 bases, with 12 bases spanning the gap. The CDR3 sequence: CASNQPGGNQPQHF. CDR3 DNA sequence: TGTGCCAGCAACCAGCCCGGAGGCAATCAGCCCCAGCATTTT.

This clonotype was picked up many times. This chain links TRBV9 with TRBJ2-1; D is possibly TRBD2 (6 bases). Trimming took 1 base from V and 4 from J, leaving 18 bases between them. There are 17 residues in the CDR3. In germline, CDR1 is SGDLS, CDR2 YYNGEE. CDR3 DNA sequence: TGTGCCAGCAGCGTAATGGGCGGGGAACTTGTATACAATGAGCAGTTCTTC. It codes for CASSVMGGELVYNEQFF.

This clonotype was picked up a small number of times. This rearrangement joins TRBV4-2 to TRBJ2-2; D is possibly TRBD1 or TRBD2 (5 bases each). The CDR3 spans 17 residues. V was clipped by 2 bases and J by 4 bases, with 17 bases between them. CDR1 and CDR2 (germline): LGHNA, YNFKEQ. The CDR3 spells CASSQTGARRSTGELFF. For the CDR3, the DNA is TGTGCCAGCAGCCAAACCGGGGCCCGACGGAGCACCGGGGAGCTGTTTTTT.

This clonotype was detected only a few times. This chain uses TRBV9 with TRBJ2-5, with D tentatively TRBD1 or TRBD2 (5 bases each). This CDR3 spans 15 amino acids. Trimming removed 0 bases at V and 5 bases at J, with 14 bases between. Germline assignment: CDR1 SGDLS and CDR2 YYNGEE. The CDR3 reads CASSVEGGPGETQYF. Written as DNA, the CDR3 is TGTGCCAGCAGCGTAGAGGGCGGGCCAGGGGAGACCCAGTACTTC.

On this clonotype: With a much larger clone just one base away, this may be a read error. The CDR3 reads CASSFLNQSQHF. CDR3 nucleotide sequence: TGTGCCAGCAGTTTCCTCAATCAGTCCCAGCATTTT. The V and J genes are TRBV27 and TRBJ1-5, with no clear D. The CDR3 is made up of 12 amino acids. Looked up from germline, CDR1 is MNHEY and CDR2 is SMNVEV (reference sequence).

This clonotype was picked up many times. The chain uses TRBV11-2 and TRBJ2-7; D is possibly TRBD2 (5 bases). V shed 8 bases and J shed 0 bases, with 14 bases lying between them. The length of the CDR3 is 14 residues. Germline CDR1 is SGHAT and CDR2 is FQNNGV. The chain's CDR3 is CASSGLRGSYEQYF. Here the CDR3 DNA reads TGTGCCAGCTCAGGACTCCGCGGCTCCTACGAGCAGTACTTC.

This clonotype has more than one count but fewer than ten. This chain links TRBV20-1 with TRBJ2-1; TRBD2 matches 9 bases. CDR3 length: 16 residues. Germline V gene sequence: CDR1 DFQATT, CDR2 SNEGSKA (reference sequence). The J segment lost 3 bases and the V segment lost 0 bases, leaving 6 bases of the junction unmatched. CDR3 sequence: CSARDRASGDYNEQFF. CDR3 nucleotides: TGCAGTGCTAGAGATCGCGCTAGCGGGGACTACAATGAGCAGTTCTTC.

This clonotype was counted between two and nine times. This CDR3 reads CASSYQSGTKNIQYF. The DNA of the CDR3 is TGTGCCAGCAGCTACCAATCGGGGACCAAAAACATTCAGTACTTC. The rearrangement joins TRBV5-5 to TRBJ2-4, with D tentatively TRBD2 (5 bases). Trimming stripped 3 bases from V and 2 bases from J, with 12 bases between. The CDR3 contains 15 residues. Germline V gives CDR1 SGHKS, CDR2 YYEKEE (reference sequence).

The chain combines TRBV7-3 with TRBJ1-5; 11 positions match TRBD1. V gave up 1 base and J gave up 1 base; unmatched junction bases: 15. Germline loops: CDR1 SGHTA, CDR2 FQGTGA. The CDR3 covers 21 residues. The CDR3 sequence: CASSLKRGQKGTGGSNQPQHF. The CDR3 coding sequence is TGTGCCAGCAGCTTAAAACGGGGACAAAAGGGGACAGGGGGGAGCAATCAGCCCCAGCATTTT.

The chain couples TRBV6-1 to TRBJ1-5; a weak D match, TRBD1 (6 bases). Germline values: CDR1 MNHNS, CDR2 SASEGT. V was clipped by 6 bases and J by 5 bases, with 20 bases between them. This CDR3 spans 16 amino acids. CDR3 sequence: CASRPTGVVGDQPQHF. The CDR3 nucleotides are TGTGCCAGCAGACCGACAGGCGTTGTGGGGGATCAGCCCCAGCATTTT.

The V call is TRBV30, the J call TRBJ2-5, with 7 positions matching TRBD1. The CDR3 is 18 amino acids. The V and J ends lost 3 bases and 4 bases, in that order; junction bases with no gene match: 20. Per germline, CDR1 GTSNPN and CDR2 SVGIG (reference sequence). This CDR3 reads CAWRALAPFDRARETQYF. The CDR3 bases are TGTGCCTGGAGAGCCCTCGCCCCATTTGACAGGGCTCGAGAGACCCAGTACTTC.

This chain joins TRBV6-2 or TRBV6-3 and TRBJ2-5; 11 nucleotides match TRBD1. V was clipped by 6 bases and J by 3 bases; unmatched bases: 6. CDR1 and CDR2 from the germline V gene are MNHEY and SVGEGT. CDR3 size: 15 residues. As DNA, the CDR3 is TGTGCCAGCAGCCGGACAGGGGGCAGGGAAGAGACCCAGTACTTC. It translates to CASSRTGGREETQYF.

The chain carries TRBV5-4 and TRBJ1-1; TRBD1 is a possible D gene (5 bases). V was shortened by 4 bases and J by 3 bases, with 13 bases between the two germline ends. This CDR3 spans 14 amino acids. CDR1 SGHNT and CDR2 YYREEE come from the germline V gene (reference sequence). The CDR3 DNA reads as TGTGCCAGCAGCGGGACGGGTAGCTACACTGAAGCTTTCTTT. Translation gives CASSGTGSYTEAFF.

The chain recombines TRBV6-5 with TRBJ2-7, with D hard to call. The CDR3 length is 14 residues. Germline assignment: CDR1 MNHEY and CDR2 SVGAGI. The germline V and J ends were trimmed by 4 bases and 4 bases, with 14 bases remaining between them. The CDR3 is CASSSPPEKYEQYF. The DNA for the CDR3 is TGTGCCAGCAGTTCCCCCCCAGAAAAGTACGAGCAGTACTTC.

V and J are TRBV6-2 or TRBV6-3 and TRBJ2-1; 9 nucleotides line up with TRBD1. Germline assignment: CDR1 MNHEY and CDR2 SVGEGT. CDR3 length equals 15 residues. After removal of 6 bases from V and 5 bases from J, the junction contained 8 bases not matched to a gene. The CDR3 DNA sequence: TGTGCCAGCAGGGATTCCGGGACAGGGAACAATGAGCAGTTCTTC. This translates into CASRDSGTGNNEQFF.

This chain joins TRBV19 and TRBJ1-2; TRBD1 matches 7 bases. This CDR3 has 13 amino acids. With V trimmed by 6 bases and J by 3 bases, 4 bases remained unmatched. Looked up from germline, CDR1 is LNHDA and CDR2 is SQIVND (reference sequence). The CDR3 region is CASRTGIDYGYTF. DNA of the CDR3: TGTGCCAGTAGGACAGGGATTGACTATGGCTACACCTTC.